This T cell receptor (beta chain) derives from a study of glioma-infiltrating T cells after dendritic cell vaccination. Turning to the study itself: Patients received autologous tumor lysate-pulsed dendritic cell vaccination between about 2003 and 2013.

Assay used: immunoSEQ multiplex PCR; TCRdb lists only in-frame clones, some missing. The sample shows fewer than 700 clones, roughly 86% of them seen only once. This clone was seen a few times. The source was tumor tissue, collected before dendritic cell vaccination. The TCR originated in a human donor with glioblastoma.

DNA of the CDR3: TGCGCCAGCAGCTCCGAACTGTACCAAGAGACCCAGTACTTC. This sequence encodes CASSSELYQETQYF. The chain employs TRBV5-1 and TRBJ2-5; D is uncertain. This CDR3 has 14 residues. The V end was cut by 3 bases, the J end by 0 bases, with 9 bases between. From germline, CDR1 is SGHRS and CDR2 YFSETQ.